This entry lists 14 T cell receptor beta chains sequenced from one sample in a study of blood T cell repertoires in COVID-19. This table comes from immunoSEQ multiplex PCR, and its TCRdb copy is limited to in-frame clones, with some not included. The sample lists around 160,000 clones, around nine tenths occurring once. The sequencing input was PBMCs or T cells enriched from blood (not recorded which). Receptor source: a woman in her 30s with acute COVID-19.

This clone occurred a few times. CDR3 DNA: TGCGCCAGCAAGGACGGGGGGACCGGGGGCACTGAAGCTTTCTTT. Amino acid sequence: CASKDGGTGGTEAFF. V and J are TRBV10-2 and TRBJ1-1; tentative D call: TRBD1 (5 bases). Trimming shortened V by 7 bases and J by 4 bases, and 19 bases separated the two germline ends. CDR1 is WSHSY, CDR2 SAAADI, per germline. The CDR3 extends over 15 amino acids.

The chain couples TRBV11-2 to TRBJ2-1; TRBD2 matches 8 bases. Trimming at V came to 5 bases and at J to 6 bases, leaving 9 bases not matched to a gene. The CDR3 is 15 amino acids. Per the germline V gene, CDR1 is SGHAT and CDR2 is FQNNGV. CDR3 in amino acids: CASSATGLALNEQFF. In nucleotides, the CDR3 is TGTGCCAGCAGCGCCACAGGACTAGCCCTCAATGAGCAGTTCTTC. The full variable domain, its missing parts supplied by reference TRBV11-2 and TRBJ2-1, is EAGVAQSPRYKIIEKRQSVAFWCNPISGHATLYWYQQILGQGPKLLIQFQNNGVVDDSQLPKDRFSAERLKGVDSTLKIQPAKLEDSAVYLCASSATGLALNEQFFGPGTRLTVL.

The genes are TRBV11-3 and TRBJ2-2, with 9 bases identical to TRBD1. The germline V gene has CDR1 SGHNT and CDR2 YENEEA. The CDR3 is 13 amino acids. The trim removed 6 bases at V and 6 bases at J, leaving 2 bases unmatched. DNA of the CDR3: TGTGCCAGCAGTAGGGACAGGGCCGGGGAGCTGTTTTTT. This translates into CASSRDRAGELFF.

The chain carries TRBV2 and TRBJ1-3; no clear D. The CDR3 contains 15 residues. V was clipped by 4 bases and J by 0 bases, with 10 bases between them. CDR1 is SNHLY and CDR2 is FYNNEI in the germline V gene. CDR3 sequence (DNA): TGTGCCAGCAGTGGGGCGAGCCCCTCTGGAAACACCATATATTTT. Translated, it gives CASSGASPSGNTIYF.

CDR3 coding DNA: TGTGCCAGTAGTATAGGGGACATCATCGGGGAGCTGTTTTTT. It yields the protein CASSIGDIIGELFF. V is TRBV19 and J is TRBJ2-2; TRBD1 might be the D (6 bases). The CDR3 extends over 14 amino acids. Germline loops: CDR1 LNHDA, CDR2 SQIVND (reference sequence). Between the trimmed V and J ends, which lost 1 base and 7 bases, there was a span of 10 bases. Supplemented by reference TRBV19 and TRBJ2-2, the full variable domain reads DGGITQSPKYLFRKEGQNVTLSCEQNLNHDAMYWYRQDPGQGLRLIYYSQIVNDFQKGDIAEGYSVSREKKESFPLTVTSAQKNPTAFYLCASSIGDIIGELFFGEGSRLTVL.

The rearrangement links TRBV2 to TRBJ2-7, with D tentatively TRBD1 (6 bases). The CDR3 consists of 13 residues. The germline V and J ends were trimmed by 7 bases and 3 bases, with 13 bases remaining between them. Looked up from germline, CDR1 is SNHLY and CDR2 is FYNNEI. The CDR3 sequence: CASNRDTHYEQYF. CDR3 nucleotides: TGTGCCAGCAACCGGGACACACACTACGAGCAGTACTTC.

This clone turned up a few times. This sequence joins TRBV4-1 and TRBJ1-6; D perhaps matches TRBD1 (5 bases). The V gene's germline CDR1 is MGHRA and CDR2 YSYEKL. The CDR3 contains 13 residues. V lost 7 bases and J 7 bases, leaving 11 bases between the germline ends. CDR3 nucleotides: TGCGCCAGCACGAACGGGGGAAATTCACCCCTCCACTTT. It codes for CASTNGGNSPLHF.

The rearrangement uses TRBV3-1 (or the pseudogene TRBV3-2) and TRBJ1-1, with D possibly matching TRBD1 (5 bases). V was pared by 7 bases and J by 2 bases, with 11 bases between. This CDR3 spans 13 amino acids. Germline V gene lookup returns CDR1 LGHDT and CDR2 YNNKEL (reference sequence). CDR3 sequence (DNA): TGTGCCAGCAAACAGGCCGTCAACACTGAAGCTTTCTTT. It yields the protein CASKQAVNTEAFF.

This chain uses TRBV28 with TRBJ2-7; no clear D gene. The CDR3 is 12 amino acids. Germline CDR1 MDHEN, CDR2 SYDVKM. V lost 7 bases and J lost 0, with 7 bases in between. The CDR3 region has the DNA TGTGCCAGCATCCCTTCCTCCTACGAGCAGTACTTC. Protein sequence: CASIPSSYEQYF.

The gene calls are TRBV4-3 and TRBJ1-2; D is unclear. The CDR3 is 14 residues long. Between the trimmed V and J ends, which lost 3 bases and 2 bases, there was a span of 10 bases. Germline-derived CDR1 and CDR2 are LGHNA and YSLEER. CDR3 region: CASSHNGLNYGYTF. The CDR3 coding sequence is TGCGCCAGCAGCCACAACGGGTTGAACTATGGCTACACCTTC.

The chain has TRBV30 and TRBJ1-1; 7 bases fit TRBD1. After removal of 0 bases from V and 3 bases from J, the junction contained 1 base not matched to a gene. CDR3 size: 13 residues. Germline lookup yields CDR1 GTSNPN and CDR2 SVGIG (reference sequence). The CDR3 loop reads CAWSVDRDTEAFF. CDR3 sequence (DNA): TGTGCCTGGAGTGTAGACAGGGACACTGAAGCTTTCTTT.

The CDR3 protein is CASSPTGNYGYTF. CDR3 in DNA: TGTGCCAGTAGCCCAACAGGGAACTATGGCTACACCTTC. V is TRBV19 and J is TRBJ1-2; weak D call: TRBD1 (6 bases). The CDR3 is 13 residues long. V was pared by 6 bases and J by 2 bases, with 10 bases between. Germline V CDR1 and CDR2: LNHDA, SQIVND (reference sequence).

This chain links TRBV4-1 with TRBJ2-3; maybe TRBD2 (6 bases). The length of the CDR3 is 16 residues. Germline loops: CDR1 MGHRA, CDR2 YSYEKL. The V gene lost 4 bases and the J gene lost 0 bases, with 14 bases spanning the gap. The CDR3 sequence: CASSPFGRGSTDTQYF. DNA for the CDR3: TGCGCCAGCAGCCCGTTCGGGCGGGGTAGCACAGATACGCAGTATTTT.

The chain carries TRBV30 and TRBJ2-2; 10 nucleotides agree with TRBD1. The CDR3 length is 15 residues. Germline CDR1 GTSNPN, CDR2 SVGIG (reference sequence). V shed 3 bases and J 3 bases; nucleotides not matched to a gene: 4. CDR3 DNA sequence: TGTGCCTGGAGATCCGGGACAGGGGACACCGGGGAGCTGTTTTTT. As protein: CAWRSGTGDTGELFF.